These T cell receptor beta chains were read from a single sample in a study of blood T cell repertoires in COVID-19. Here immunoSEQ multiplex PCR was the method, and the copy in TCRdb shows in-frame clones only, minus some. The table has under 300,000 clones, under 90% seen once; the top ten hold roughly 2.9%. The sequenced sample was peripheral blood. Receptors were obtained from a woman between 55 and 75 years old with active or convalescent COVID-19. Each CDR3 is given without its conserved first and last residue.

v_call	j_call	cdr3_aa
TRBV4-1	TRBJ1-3	ASSHQGRRNTIY
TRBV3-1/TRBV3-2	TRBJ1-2	ASSQDIGVS
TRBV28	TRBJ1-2	ASTPSTGTGL
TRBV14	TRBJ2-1	ASSQGGYNEQF
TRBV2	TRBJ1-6	ASSEEYDRDHSPLH
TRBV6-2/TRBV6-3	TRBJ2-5	ASSYLEGQRVQETQY
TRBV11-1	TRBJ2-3	ASTPAGTVTDTQY
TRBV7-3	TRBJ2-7	ASSLNDDRGRPEQY
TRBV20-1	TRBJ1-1	SAQGTPEAF
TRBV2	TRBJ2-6	ASRPTGGARLLNVLT
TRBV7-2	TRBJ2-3	ASSYSGGRSDTQY
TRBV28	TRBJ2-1	ASTAGGGRNEQF
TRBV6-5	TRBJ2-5	ASRFSGGAPETQY
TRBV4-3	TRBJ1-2	ASSQTSRVSYGYT
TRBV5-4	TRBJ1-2	ASSFPGTRSYT
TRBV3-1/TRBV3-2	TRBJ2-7	ASSQDSVLASEQY
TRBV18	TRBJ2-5	ASSLGQGQLRETQY
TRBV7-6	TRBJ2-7	ASSPRGGGPSYEQY
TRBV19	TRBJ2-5	ASSIEAGTSGQETQY
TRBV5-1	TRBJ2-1	ASSLARGGKNEQF
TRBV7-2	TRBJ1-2	ASSLAGGYGYT
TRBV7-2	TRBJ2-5	ASSRSGGSQETQY
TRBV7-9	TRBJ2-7	ASSPRTASYEQY
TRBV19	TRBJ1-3	ASSIGQGSGNTIY
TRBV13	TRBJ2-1	ASSLGRRGQF
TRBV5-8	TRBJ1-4	ASSLVFGRTTNEKLF
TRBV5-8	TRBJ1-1	ASSFVRNTEAF
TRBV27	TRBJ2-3	ASSPHPDTQY